The 18 T cell receptor beta chains below were found in one sample sequenced in a study of blood T cells in healthy people across ages. A sample-barcoded 5' primer and a J-beta primer mix were used in a second PCR of about 7 to 12 cycles. TCRdb re-called the 5' RACE reads with MiXCR, one entry per CDR3 protein. The data hold around 1,500,000 distinct CDR3 sequences, with around 42% observed a single time. The sample comprised blood. All receptors derive from a woman younger than 30 in good health.

This clonotype was found once. V is TRBV20-1 and J is TRBJ2-5, with TRBD2 matching 8 bases. CDR1 DFQATT and CDR2 SNEGSKA come from the germline V gene (reference sequence). The CDR3 extends over 15 amino acids. Losses at the gene ends were 3 bases for V and 3 bases for J; bases not matched to a gene: 9. CDR3: CSASSGGAWEETQYF. For the CDR3, the DNA is TGCAGTGCTAGTTCCGGGGGGGCCTGGGAAGAGACCCAGTACTTC.

CDR3 DNA: TGTGCCAGCAGGCGGTGGGAGGGAAGTAACACCGGGGAGCTGTTTTTT. It translates to CASRRWEGSNTGELFF. The chain links TRBV7-2 to TRBJ2-2; 7 nucleotides line up with TRBD2. The CDR3 covers 16 residues. V shed 6 bases, J shed 2 bases, and the junction held 9 bases outside the gene matches. The germline V gene encodes CDR1 SGHTA and CDR2 FQGNSA.

The chain employs TRBV7-9 and TRBJ1-1, with a tentative D call TRBD1 (5 bases). V gave up 7 bases and J gave up 10 bases, with 13 bases separating them. Germline CDR1 SEHNR, CDR2 FQNEAQ (reference sequence). The CDR3 is 11 residues long. The CDR3 loop reads CASIGAAGAFF. The CDR3 DNA follows: TGTGCCAGCATCGGGGCCGCGGGAGCTTTCTTT.

The rearrangement uses TRBV13 and TRBJ2-3; D unclear. This CDR3 region has 15 residues. V was pared by 1 base and J by 2 bases, with 10 bases between. CDR1 and CDR2 (germline): PRHDT, FYEKMQ (reference sequence). The CDR3 bases are TGTGCCAGCAGCTTAGTAGGGAACTACACAGATACGCAGTATTTT. It codes for CASSLVGNYTDTQYF.

This clonotype has just a few counts. The V gene is TRBV7-2, the J gene TRBJ2-1; D is perhaps TRBD1 (5 bases). The V gene's germline CDR1 is SGHTA and CDR2 FQGNSA. The CDR3 length is 16 residues. V dropped 3 bases and J dropped 2 bases, with 14 bases sitting between them. The CDR3 sequence is CASSFGQGETYNEQFF. The CDR3 DNA sequence: TGTGCCAGCAGCTTTGGGCAGGGCGAAACCTACAATGAGCAGTTCTTC. Based on the CDR3 plus reference TRBV7-2 and TRBJ2-1, the full variable domain is GAGVSQSPSNKVTEKGKDVELRCDPISGHTALYWYRQSLGQGLEFLIYFQGNSAPDKSGLPSDRFSAERTGGSVSTLTIQRTQQEDSAVYLCASSFGQGETYNEQFFGPGTRLTVL.

This clonotype was seen ten or more times. The chain uses TRBV27 and TRBJ2-3, with D hard to call. Trimming stripped 0 bases from V and 4 bases from J, with 5 bases between. The CDR3 has 13 amino acids. Germline-derived CDR1 and CDR2 are MNHEY and SMNVEV (reference sequence). The CDR3 spells CASSLSRPDTQYF. CDR3 sequence (DNA): TGTGCCAGCAGTTTATCCCGTCCAGATACGCAGTATTTT.

V is TRBV7-2 and J is TRBJ2-1; D gene uncertain. Germline-derived CDR1 and CDR2 are SGHTA and FQGNSA. V was trimmed by 2 bases and J by 0 bases, leaving 11 bases between them. The CDR3 loop spans 16 amino acids. CDR3 coding DNA: TGTGCCAGCAGCTTAAGTGGGGATCCCTCCTACAATGAGCAGTTCTTC. Protein: CASSLSGDPSYNEQFF.

This clonotype was seen a handful of times. The V call is TRBV29-1, the J call TRBJ1-4; D call uncertain. The CDR3 is 11 amino acids. Between the trimmed V and J ends, which lost 4 bases and 7 bases, there was a span of 7 bases. Germline values: CDR1 SQVTM, CDR2 ANQGSEA. The CDR3 DNA is TGCAGCGTTGGGGCCGGTGAAAAACTGTTTTTT. Residues: CSVGAGEKLFF.

Regarding this clonotype: A read error may be the cause here, since a much bigger clone is one base away. The chain joins TRBV20-1 to TRBJ2-1; 8 positions match TRBD1. The J call may be in error: the DNA end matches TRBJ2-7 better. Per the germline V gene, CDR1 is DFQATT and CDR2 is SNEGSKA (reference sequence). The CDR3 extends over 15 amino acids. The CDR3 sequence: CSYLGKRQGPNEQYF. CDR3 DNA sequence: TGCAGTTACTTGGGGAAACGACAGGGGCCCAATGAGCAGTACTTC.

The chain employs TRBV27 and TRBJ2-2, with TRBD1 as a possible D gene (6 bases). The germline gives CDR1 MNHEY, CDR2 SMNVEV (reference sequence). The V gene lost 4 bases and the J gene lost 2 bases, with 11 bases spanning the gap. The length of the CDR3 is 15 residues. The CDR3 coding sequence is TGTGCCAGCAGTTCCGGGACATCCAACACCGGGGAGCTGTTTTTT. Translation gives CASSSGTSNTGELFF.

The chain has TRBV10-3 and TRBJ1-4, with D perhaps TRBD1 (5 bases). The CDR3 has 14 residues. V lost 6 bases and J 5 bases, leaving 13 bases between the germline ends. CDR1 is ENHRY and CDR2 is SYGVKD in the germline V gene. In DNA, the CDR3 is TGTGCCATCAGAGACGGGACTCGGAATGAAAAACTGTTTTTT. Translated, it gives CAIRDGTRNEKLFF.

The gene calls are TRBV5-1 and TRBJ2-3, with D possibly TRBD1 on 6 matching bases. Germline V lookup: CDR1 SGHRS, CDR2 YFSETQ. V lost 3 bases and J 0 bases, leaving 11 bases between the germline ends. This CDR3 spans 15 amino acids. The CDR3 protein is CASSSRTASTDTQYF. In DNA form, the CDR3 reads TGCGCCAGCAGCTCCAGGACAGCTAGCACAGATACGCAGTATTTT.

This clonotype showed up just a few times. This chain connects TRBV12-3 or TRBV12-4 to TRBJ1-2; 8 bases align to TRBD1. This CDR3 contains 16 residues. V lost 3 bases to trimming and J lost 7 bases; unmatched junction nucleotides: 13. The CDR3 spells CASSFADRATASGYTF. CDR3 bases: TGTGCCAGCAGTTTCGCGGACAGGGCTACCGCTTCTGGCTACACCTTC.

V gene TRBV30 combines with J gene TRBJ2-1; D ambiguous. The CDR3 covers 14 residues. Trimming cost V 4 bases and J 0 bases, with 10 bases left between them. CDR1 and CDR2 from the germline V gene are GTSNPN and SVGIG (reference sequence). CDR3 loop: CAWKWSSSYNEQFF. In DNA form, the CDR3 reads TGTGCCTGGAAATGGTCCAGCTCCTACAATGAGCAGTTCTTC.

This clonotype was seen a handful of times. The chain couples TRBV12-3 or TRBV12-4 to TRBJ2-7; D possibly uses TRBD1 or TRBD2 (5 bases each). This CDR3 region has 14 residues. The V gene lost 3 bases and the J gene lost 6 bases, with 15 bases spanning the gap. CDR3 bases: TGTGCCAGCAGTTTCCGGCAGGGACGGTGCGAGCAGTACTTC. Translation gives CASSFRQGRCEQYF.

This sequence joins TRBV7-6 and TRBJ2-7, with 13 positions matching TRBD2. The CDR3 has 17 residues. J gave up 0 bases and V 5 bases, and 7 bases lay outside the gene matches. Germline-derived CDR1 and CDR2 are SGHVS and FNYEAQ. The CDR3 region has the DNA TGTGCCAGCAGCCCGGGACTAGCGGGACCCAGCTCCTACGAGCAGTACTTC. Translating it yields CASSPGLAGPSSYEQYF.

The rearrangement uses TRBV13 and TRBJ2-7, with D perhaps assigned TRBD1 or TRBD2 (5 bases each). Trimming removed 5 bases from V and 3 bases from J, with 14 bases in between. Germline V gene data show CDR1 as PRHDT and CDR2 as FYEKMQ (reference sequence). The CDR3 has 14 amino acids. CDR3 sequence: CASSQRGPYYEQYF. The CDR3 coding sequence is TGTGCCAGCAGCCAACGGGGCCCCTACTACGAGCAGTACTTC.

The chain joins TRBV28 to TRBJ2-3; 9 nucleotides agree with TRBD1. V dropped 6 bases and J dropped 14; count of bases not matched to a gene: 6. The germline CDR1 and CDR2 sequences are MDHEN and SYDVKM. The CDR3 extends over 11 amino acids. The CDR3 DNA reads as TGTGCCAGCAGCATAGGACAGGGGATGTATTTT. The encoded protein is CASSIGQGMYF.